A selection of T cell receptor beta chains follows, all from one sample in a study of T cells in Graves' hyperthyroidism and ophthalmopathy. A single record per CDR3 protein comes from TCRdb applying MiXCR to the multiplex PCR reads. Altogether more than 500,000 distinct CDR3 sequences are present, under 20% being singletons, with the ten largest covering approximately 3.9%. The sample consisted of blood. The receptors shown here come from a woman aged 30 to 39 with Graves' hyperthyroidism. Each CDR3 is given with its conserved first and last residue. Each record gives: J gene, V gene, CDR3 length, clone size, CDR3 protein. Some rows have no size entry. The others give once, few or many, or a class for an expanded clone.

J gene: TRBJ1-2; V gene: TRBV4-2; CDR3 length: 14; clone size: NA; CDR3 protein: CASSQDWGRDGYTF
J gene: TRBJ2-3; V gene: TRBV11-1; CDR3 length: 15; clone size: many; CDR3 protein: CASSGTGWGTDTQYF
J gene: TRBJ1-2; V gene: TRBV7-2; CDR3 length: 16; clone size: NA; CDR3 protein: CASSPLGALANYGYTF
J gene: TRBJ2-1; V gene: TRBV19; CDR3 length: 16; clone size: few; CDR3 protein: CASSSPKVMANNEQFF
J gene: TRBJ2-3; V gene: TRBV5-1; CDR3 length: 14; clone size: many; CDR3 protein: CASRTEYRTDTQYF
J gene: TRBJ2-5; V gene: TRBV3-1; CDR3 length: 13; clone size: NA; CDR3 protein: CASSRRDTGTQYF
J gene: TRBJ1-5; V gene: TRBV5-1; CDR3 length: 15; clone size: many; CDR3 protein: CASSLEGTGNQPQHF
J gene: TRBJ2-1; V gene: TRBV11-2; CDR3 length: 14; clone size: few; CDR3 protein: CASSLLTGRGEQFF
J gene: TRBJ2-7; V gene: TRBV4-1; CDR3 length: 15; clone size: once; CDR3 protein: CASSQDQGAAYEQYF
J gene: TRBJ2-2; V gene: TRBV27; CDR3 length: 14; clone size: NA; CDR3 protein: CASSLLEPPGELFF
J gene: TRBJ2-7; V gene: TRBV2; CDR3 length: 14; clone size: many; CDR3 protein: CASSEGGTSYEQYF
J gene: TRBJ2-5; V gene: TRBV7-8; CDR3 length: 15; clone size: many; CDR3 protein: CASSLGAGYQETQYF
J gene: TRBJ1-3; V gene: TRBV28; CDR3 length: 17; clone size: many; CDR3 protein: CASSLRAGGSKGNTIYF
J gene: TRBJ2-1; V gene: TRBV7-7; CDR3 length: 16; clone size: few; CDR3 protein: CASSLAVASGHNEQFF
J gene: TRBJ1-2; V gene: TRBV5-4; CDR3 length: 14; clone size: few; CDR3 protein: CASSFTGVDYGYTF
J gene: TRBJ2-7; V gene: TRBV11-2; CDR3 length: 15; clone size: many; CDR3 protein: CASSLSAGDSYEQYF
J gene: TRBJ2-3; V gene: TRBV11-2; CDR3 length: 15; clone size: many; CDR3 protein: CASSLTGFKTDTQYF
J gene: TRBJ2-5; V gene: TRBV25-1; CDR3 length: 14; clone size: few; CDR3 protein: CARKPQGERETQYF
J gene: TRBJ2-2; V gene: TRBV28; CDR3 length: 15; clone size: many; CDR3 protein: CASSLTAANTGELFF
J gene: TRBJ1-3; V gene: TRBV28; CDR3 length: 15; clone size: NA; CDR3 protein: CASSPTRQGGNTIYF